This T cell receptor beta chain is drawn from a study of radiotherapy plus CTLA-4 blockade in lung cancer. Background on the study: Objective responses were recorded in 15% to 20% of patients, with disease control recorded in about 30%.

The CDR3 has 14 residues. Germline values: CDR1 SGHAT, CDR2 FQNNGV. The V segment lost 5 bases and the J segment 4 bases; nucleotides outside the gene matches: 3. General study points: TCR clones from tumors expanded in blood after radiotherapy plus ipilimumab. The best predictor of response was reported to be early blood T cell clone dynamics, with interferon-beta.

A few counts support this clone. Its antigen is unidentified. Generated by immunoSEQ multiplex PCR, the TCRdb table keeps only in-frame clones and is missing some. The table has approximately 47,000 clones, more than 60% seen once. Ipilimumab CTLA-4 blockade and focal radiation were given to patients with chemo-refractory metastatic non-small-cell lung cancer. This sequence joins TRBV11-2 and TRBJ1-5, with 9 bases identical to TRBD1. The source was peripheral blood, collected from a patient treated with radiotherapy plus ipilimumab. This TCR was recovered from a human donor with non-small cell lung cancer who had a partial response to radiotherapy plus ipilimumab. DNA for the CDR3: TGTGCCAGCAGCCCCGGGACAGGGAATCAGCCCCAGCATTTT. Protein sequence: CASSPGTGNQPQHF.